These 15 T cell receptor beta chains share one sample of origin, sequenced in a study of response to subunit inactivated influenza vaccine. TCRdb fed the RT-PCR reads into MiXCR, producing one record per CDR3 protein. The profile shows a few hundred thousand distinct CDR3 sequences, about 15% of them singletons. This sample comprised PBMCs from blood, obtained about 13 days after vaccination. These receptors came from a man over 45 who received an inactivated influenza vaccine.

The chain uses TRBV6-1 and TRBJ2-7; 8 bases agree with TRBD2. Germline-derived CDR1 and CDR2 are MNHNS and SASEGT. The CDR3 extends over 13 amino acids. The ends lost 8 bases at V and 3 bases at J; junction bases unmatched: 6. CDR3 in DNA: TGTGCCAGCGTGGAAAGCGGGAGCTACGAGCAGTACTTC. It is translated as CASVESGSYEQYF.

The gene calls are TRBV7-8 and TRBJ2-1; 7 bases agree with TRBD2. There are 15 residues in the CDR3. Germline CDR1 reads SGHVS; CDR2 reads FQNEAQ. V was pared by 3 bases and J by 6 bases, with 8 bases of the junction left unmatched. CDR3 coding DNA: TGTGCCAGCAGCTTGCGGGAGTCCCATGGCAATGAGCAGTTCTTC. Encoded protein: CASSLRESHGNEQFF.

This clonotype was seen a few times. Here the CDR3 reads CATSDGRDRVYYRGGGAIHNEQFF. CDR3 coding DNA: TGTGCCACCAGTGATGGCCGGGACAGGGTTTATTATCGTGGCGGGGGGGCTATCCACAATGAGCAGTTCTTC. The chain joins TRBV24-1 to TRBJ2-1; D might be TRBD1 or TRBD2, each matching 9 bases. The CDR3 spans 24 residues. Trimming pared 3 bases from V and 5 bases from J, leaving 40 bases between. Looked up from germline, CDR1 is KGHDR and CDR2 is SFDVKD.

This chain joins TRBV15 and TRBJ2-3, with 7 bases that match TRBD2. Germline V gene lookup returns CDR1 LNHNV and CDR2 YYDKDF (reference sequence). This CDR3 spans 16 amino acids. J lost 2 bases, V lost 1 base, and 6 bases had no gene match. The CDR3 bases are TGTGCCACCAGCAGAGGGGGGAGCGGGAACACAGATACGCAGTATTTT. It translates to CATSRGGSGNTDTQYF.

This clonotype was counted between two and nine times. The chain couples TRBV9 to TRBJ2-1; D possibly matches TRBD1 or TRBD2 (5 bases each). Germline V gives CDR1 SGDLS, CDR2 YYNGEE. This CDR3 has 16 amino acids. Trimming left V 0 bases short and J 4 bases short, with 14 bases between. The CDR3 DNA reads TGTGCCAGCAGCGTAGGAGGGGCGACTATTTACAATGAGCAGTTCTTC. This encodes CASSVGGATIYNEQFF. The whole variable domain, filled in from reference TRBV9 and TRBJ2-1, reads DSGVTQTPKHLITATGQRVTLRCSPRSGDLSVYWYQQSLDQGLQFLIQYYNGEERAKGNILERFSAQQFPDLHSELNLSSLELGDSALYFCASSVGGATIYNEQFFGPGTRLTVL.

This clonotype has only a few counts. The V call is TRBV18, the J call TRBJ1-2; 8 positions match TRBD1. There are 15 residues in the CDR3. Per germline, CDR1 KGHSH and CDR2 LQKENI. V was clipped by 2 bases and J by 7 bases; unmatched bases: 9. The DNA of the CDR3 is TGTGCCAGCTCACCAACCGGGAGTACAGGGGGTGGCTACACCTTC. Its protein product is CASSPTGSTGGGYTF.

This clonotype has just a few counts. The chain uses TRBV7-2 and TRBJ2-3; 9 positions agree with TRBD2. The length of the CDR3 is 15 residues. J lost 11 bases, V lost 7 bases, and 16 bases had no gene match. Germline CDR1 SGHTA, CDR2 FQGNSA. CDR3 region: CASTLYSGGKPVQYF. The CDR3 region has the DNA TGTGCCAGCACCCTCTATAGCGGGGGCAAACCGGTGCAGTATTTT.

This clonotype was observed a few times. The chain uses TRBV7-9 and TRBJ2-1, with a weak D call TRBD1 (5 bases). This CDR3 comprises 14 residues. Trimming stripped 5 bases from V and 2 bases from J, with 10 bases between. Germline assignment: CDR1 SEHNR and CDR2 FQNEAQ (reference sequence). CDR3 residues: CASSPDSTYNEQFF. In DNA, the CDR3 is TGTGCCAGCAGCCCCGACAGTACCTACAATGAGCAGTTCTTC. The whole variable domain, filled in from reference TRBV7-9 and TRBJ2-1, reads DTGVSQNPRHKITKRGQNVTFRCDPISEHNRLYWYRQTLGQGPEFLTYFQNEAQLEKSRLLSDRFSAERPKGSFSTLEIQRTEQGDSAMYLCASSPDSTYNEQFFGPGTRLTVL.

The sample holds a few counts of this clonotype. The chain is built from TRBV6-5 and TRBJ2-2; D uncertain. The V gene's germline CDR1 is MNHEY and CDR2 SVGAGI. V was shortened by 0 bases and J by 1 base, with 9 bases between the two germline ends. This CDR3 comprises 16 residues. The CDR3 DNA reads TGTGCCAGCAGTTACTCGACACAGCTGAACACCGGGGAGCTGTTTTTT. Amino acids: CASSYSTQLNTGELFF.

This clonotype appeared many times. The J gene is TRBJ2-3, the V gene TRBV6-5, with D possibly matching TRBD2 (6 bases). Germline V gene lookup returns CDR1 MNHEY and CDR2 SVGAGI. The CDR3 covers 15 residues. The V end lost 0 bases, the J end lost 4 bases, and 11 bases lay between the germline ends. CDR3 sequence (DNA): TGTGCCAGCAGTTACTCGGCGGGAATTCCAGATACGCAGTATTTT. Translation gives CASSYSAGIPDTQYF.

The chain combines TRBV19 with TRBJ2-5; possible D gene TRBD1, 6 bases. This CDR3 contains 15 residues. The V and J ends lost 4 bases and 2 bases respectively, with 14 bases between them. Germline V gene sequence: CDR1 LNHDA, CDR2 SQIVND (reference sequence). The CDR3 reads CASSKGTLVQETQYF. As DNA, the CDR3 is TGTGCCAGTAGTAAGGGGACATTAGTTCAAGAGACCCAGTACTTC. The variable domain in full, completed from reference TRBV19 and TRBJ2-5, reads DGGITQSPKYLFRKEGQNVTLSCEQNLNHDAMYWYRQDPGQGLRLIYYSQIVNDFQKGDIAEGYSVSREKKESFPLTVTSAQKNPTAFYLCASSKGTLVQETQYFGPGTRLLVL.

This chain uses TRBV6-2 or TRBV6-3 with TRBJ2-7, with D tentatively TRBD1 or TRBD2 (5 bases each). The ends were cut back, 5 bases at V and 3 bases at J, with 14 bases in the middle. CDR3 size: 14 residues. The V gene's germline CDR1 is MNHEY and CDR2 SVGEGT. For the CDR3, the DNA is TGTGCCAGCAGTAAAAGGGACGCTAACTACGAGCAGTACTTC. Encoded protein: CASSKRDANYEQYF.

This clonotype has just a few counts. J is TRBJ1-3 and V is TRBV12-3 or TRBV12-4; D remains ambiguous. V was trimmed by 7 bases and J by 6 bases, leaving 4 bases between them. CDR3 length: 10 amino acids. The chain's CDR3 is CASTKNTIYF. CDR3 sequence (DNA): TGTGCCAGCACGAAAAACACCATATATTTT.

This chain connects TRBV20-1 to TRBJ2-5; 7 bases fit TRBD2. The J segment lost 1 base and the V segment lost 5 bases, leaving 7 bases of the junction unmatched. The CDR3 is 14 amino acids. Germline V gene data show CDR1 as DFQATT and CDR2 as SNEGSKA (reference sequence). DNA for the CDR3: TGCAGTGCTTCCCGGTGGGGGGGCCAAGAGACCCAGTACTTC. Protein sequence: CSASRWGGQETQYF.

Regarding this clonotype: Its ends do not fully match the called genes, so a read error is possible. The chain carries TRBV5-1 and TRBJ2-4, with a possible D match to TRBD1 (6 bases). The CDR3 spans 17 residues. Germline values: CDR1 SGHRS, CDR2 YFSETQ. CDR3 bases: TGCGCCAGCAGCTTGGCGGTCTCCCCAGGGGCCAAAAACATTCAGTGCTTC. Amino acid sequence: CASSLAVSPGAKNIQCF.